This entry is about one TCR beta chain. The data belong to a study of OX40 agonist ivuxolimab in advanced cancers. The V gene lost 8 bases and the J gene lost 4 bases, with 14 bases spanning the gap. Germline V lookup: CDR1 MNHEY, CDR2 SVGAGI. The CDR3 consists of 13 residues. The data were produced by immunoSEQ multiplex PCR, yet TCRdb's version contains in-frame clones alone and is incomplete. The sample records 80,000 to 100,000 clones, just over 90% being singletons. This chain uses TRBV6-5 with TRBJ2-5; no firm D call. The clonotype comes from an adult with an advanced solid tumor such as melanoma, head and neck, liver or kidney cancer. The sequencing here drew on CD4+ or CD8+ T cells sorted from blood, taken in a trial of the OX40 agonist ivuxolimab. The CDR3: CASENPGRETQYF. CDR3 nucleotides: TGTGCCAGCGAGAATCCCGGGCGAGAGACCCAGTACTTC.